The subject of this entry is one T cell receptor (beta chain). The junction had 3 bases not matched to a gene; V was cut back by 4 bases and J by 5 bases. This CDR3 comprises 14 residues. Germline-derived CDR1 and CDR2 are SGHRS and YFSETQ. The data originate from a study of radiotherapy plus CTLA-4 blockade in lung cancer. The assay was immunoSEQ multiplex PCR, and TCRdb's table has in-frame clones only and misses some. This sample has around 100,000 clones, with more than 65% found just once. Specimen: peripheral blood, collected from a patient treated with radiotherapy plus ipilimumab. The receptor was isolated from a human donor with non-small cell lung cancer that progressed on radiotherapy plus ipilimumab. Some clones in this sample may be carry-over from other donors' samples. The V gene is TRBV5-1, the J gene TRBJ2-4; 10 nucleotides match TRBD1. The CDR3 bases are TGCGCCAGCAGCCTGACAGGGGGCGAAAACATTCAGTACTTC. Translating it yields CASSLTGGENIQYF.